Listed below are T cell receptor beta chains from one sample, sequenced in a study of molecular identifiers for immune sequencing clone quantification. TCRdb used MiXCR to reprocess the PCR reads, holding one entry per CDR3 protein. Of about 300,000 distinct CDR3 sequences in the sample, 20% to 25% were seen once. The sequenced sample consisted of naive CD8+ T cells from blood, with Jurkat cell RNA spiked in. The source of these receptors is a human donor in good health. Some libraries in this study had Jurkat cell RNA spiked in. The CDR3 runs from the conserved cysteine through the conserved F or W. The D gene is left open where the match is weak. Some rows mark clone size as missing; the rest say once, few, many or name a class of expanded clone.

cdr3_aa: CASSLTGREQFF
cdr3_nt: TGTGCCAGCAGCTTGACTGGCCGGGAGCAGTTCTTC
v_call: TRBV5-5
j_call: TRBJ2-1
d_call: -
clone_size: many

cdr3_aa: CASSYLAGVYNEQFF
cdr3_nt: TGTGCCAGCAGCTATCTAGCGGGAGTGTACAATGAGCAGTTCTTC
v_call: TRBV6-2/TRBV6-3
j_call: TRBJ2-1
d_call: TRBD2
clone_size: many

cdr3_aa: CASGTGSYEKLFF
cdr3_nt: TGTGCCAGCGGGACAGGGTCTTATGAAAAACTGTTTTTT
v_call: TRBV7-9
j_call: TRBJ1-4
d_call: TRBD1
clone_size: many

cdr3_aa: CASSSRGPGGAFF
cdr3_nt: TGTGCCAGCAGTTCCAGGGGGCCGGGGGGAGCTTTCTTT
v_call: TRBV6-5
j_call: TRBJ1-1
d_call: TRBD1
clone_size: many

cdr3_aa: CASSSLMDSINYGYTF
cdr3_nt: TGTGCCAGCAGCTCCCTAATGGACAGCATTAACTATGGCTACACCTTC
v_call: TRBV11-2
j_call: TRBJ1-2
d_call: -
clone_size: -

cdr3_aa: CASSQASRTGEAFF
cdr3_nt: TGCGCCAGCAGCCAAGCCTCCAGGACGGGTGAAGCTTTCTTT
v_call: TRBV4-3
j_call: TRBJ1-1
d_call: -
clone_size: many

cdr3_aa: CASSVMGGSNQPQHF
cdr3_nt: TGTGCCAGCAGCGTCATGGGCGGGAGCAATCAGCCCCAGCATTTT
v_call: TRBV7-2
j_call: TRBJ1-5
d_call: -
clone_size: many

cdr3_aa: CASSLALAGVEQYF
cdr3_nt: TGTGCCAGCAGCTTAGCACTAGCGGGGGTCGAGCAGTACTTC
v_call: TRBV7-9
j_call: TRBJ2-7
d_call: TRBD2
clone_size: -

cdr3_aa: CSVSGISTEAFF
cdr3_nt: TGCAGCGTTTCAGGCATCTCCACTGAAGCTTTCTTT
v_call: TRBV29-1
j_call: TRBJ1-1
d_call: -
clone_size: many

cdr3_aa: CASSYTGGTIKVF
cdr3_nt: TGTGCCAGCAGTTACACTGGGGGTACCATCAAGGTCTTC
v_call: TRBV6-6
j_call: TRBJ2-1
d_call: -
clone_size: many

cdr3_aa: CASSLAPDSYEQYF
cdr3_nt: TGTGCCAGCAGCTTGGCCCCGGACTCCTACGAGCAGTACTTC
v_call: TRBV5-5
j_call: TRBJ2-7
d_call: -
clone_size: few

cdr3_aa: CASSSGAISSGANVLTF
cdr3_nt: TGTGCCAGCAGTTCAGGGGCTATAAGCTCTGGGGCCAACGTCCTGACTTTC
v_call: TRBV6-5
j_call: TRBJ2-6
d_call: -
clone_size: many

cdr3_aa: CASSYDRDSGTDTQYF
cdr3_nt: TGTGCCAGCAGTTATGATAGGGACAGCGGCACAGATACGCAGTATTTT
v_call: TRBV6-5
j_call: TRBJ2-3
d_call: TRBD1
clone_size: many

cdr3_aa: CASSPLTGTEETQYF
cdr3_nt: TGTGCCAGCAGTCCACTGACCGGGACAGAAGAGACCCAGTACTTC
v_call: TRBV6-2/TRBV6-3
j_call: TRBJ2-5
d_call: TRBD1
clone_size: many

cdr3_aa: CASRSGANTGELFF
cdr3_nt: TGCGCCAGCAGGTCCGGGGCCAACACCGGGGAGCTGTTTTTT
v_call: TRBV4-3
j_call: TRBJ2-2
d_call: -
clone_size: many

cdr3_aa: CASSAAYGYTF
cdr3_nt: TGTGCCAGCAGCGCAGCGTATGGCTACACCTTC
v_call: TRBV9
j_call: TRBJ1-2
d_call: -
clone_size: many

cdr3_aa: CASSLYSAIEVRELFF
cdr3_nt: TGTGCCAGCAGCTTATATTCGGCGATCGAGGTCCGGGAGCTGTTTTTT
v_call: TRBV7-6
j_call: TRBJ2-2
d_call: -
clone_size: many

cdr3_aa: CASSLYLAGQETQYF
cdr3_nt: TGTGCCAGCAGCTTATATCTTGCGGGTCAAGAGACCCAGTACTTC
v_call: TRBV7-9
j_call: TRBJ2-5
d_call: -
clone_size: many

cdr3_aa: CASSLYLGSGTDTQYF
cdr3_nt: TGTGCCAGCAGCTTATATTTGGGGTCCGGCACAGATACGCAGTATTTT
v_call: TRBV11-2
j_call: TRBJ2-3
d_call: -
clone_size: -

cdr3_aa: CASSQDFILVYYEQYF
cdr3_nt: TGCGCCAGCAGCCAAGATTTCATATTGGTCTACTACGAGCAGTACTTC
v_call: TRBV4-3
j_call: TRBJ2-7
d_call: -
clone_size: many

cdr3_aa: CASSQLLAGATDTQYF
cdr3_nt: TGCGCCAGCAGCCAATTACTAGCGGGAGCCACAGATACGCAGTATTTT
v_call: TRBV4-3
j_call: TRBJ2-3
d_call: TRBD2
clone_size: many

cdr3_aa: CASTNYGITDTQYF
cdr3_nt: TGTGCCAGTACCAATTACGGAATCACAGATACGCAGTATTTT
v_call: TRBV19
j_call: TRBJ2-3
d_call: -
clone_size: many

cdr3_aa: CAWAPWGNEQFF
cdr3_nt: TGTGCCTGGGCGCCCTGGGGCAATGAGCAGTTCTTC
v_call: TRBV30
j_call: TRBJ2-1
d_call: -
clone_size: many

cdr3_aa: CASSQDPNEQFF
cdr3_nt: TGTGCCAGCAGCCAAGATCCCAATGAGCAGTTCTTC
v_call: TRBV4-2
j_call: TRBJ2-1
d_call: -
clone_size: -

cdr3_aa: CASQGGDTYEQYF
cdr3_nt: TGTGCCAGCCAGGGAGGGGATACCTACGAGCAGTACTTC
v_call: TRBV28
j_call: TRBJ2-7
d_call: TRBD2
clone_size: -

cdr3_aa: CASSYSRTRQETQYF
cdr3_nt: TGTGCCAGCAGTTACTCGAGAACGCGGCAAGAGACCCAGTACTTC
v_call: TRBV6-5
j_call: TRBJ2-5
d_call: -
clone_size: many

cdr3_aa: CASSQELGQPQHF
cdr3_nt: TGCGCCAGCAGCCAAGAACTGGGGCAGCCCCAGCATTTT
v_call: TRBV4-1
j_call: TRBJ1-5
d_call: -
clone_size: many

cdr3_aa: CASSPPDRDHEEQYF
cdr3_nt: TGTGCCAGCAGCCCACCGGACCGGGACCATGAGGAGCAGTACTTC
v_call: TRBV7-9
j_call: TRBJ2-7
d_call: -
clone_size: many

cdr3_aa: CASSMIPSGDEQFF
cdr3_nt: TGTGCCAGTAGTATGATCCCTAGCGGAGATGAGCAGTTCTTC
v_call: TRBV19
j_call: TRBJ2-1
d_call: TRBD2
clone_size: -

cdr3_aa: CSASGLGDTQYF
cdr3_nt: TGCAGTGCTAGTGGGCTAGGAGATACGCAGTATTTT
v_call: TRBV20-1
j_call: TRBJ2-3
d_call: -
clone_size: many

cdr3_aa: CASSLISGAYNEQFF
cdr3_nt: TGCGCCAGCAGCTTGATTAGCGGAGCCTACAATGAGCAGTTCTTC
v_call: TRBV5-1
j_call: TRBJ2-1
d_call: -
clone_size: many